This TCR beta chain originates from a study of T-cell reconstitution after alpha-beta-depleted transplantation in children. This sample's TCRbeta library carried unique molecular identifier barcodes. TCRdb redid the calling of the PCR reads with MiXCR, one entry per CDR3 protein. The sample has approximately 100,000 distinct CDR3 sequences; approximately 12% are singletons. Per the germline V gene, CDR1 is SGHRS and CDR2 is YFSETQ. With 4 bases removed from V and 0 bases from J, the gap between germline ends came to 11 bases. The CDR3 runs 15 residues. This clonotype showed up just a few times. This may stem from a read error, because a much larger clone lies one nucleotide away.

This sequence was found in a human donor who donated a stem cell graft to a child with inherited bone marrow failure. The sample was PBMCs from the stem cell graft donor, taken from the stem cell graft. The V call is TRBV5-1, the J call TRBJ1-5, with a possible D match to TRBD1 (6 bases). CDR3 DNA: TGCGCCAGCAGCATTCCCAGGGGTAGCAATCAGCCCCAGCATTTT. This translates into CASSIPRGSNQPQHF.